This T cell receptor beta chain is drawn from a study of blood T cell repertoires in COVID-19. Overall study: Spain, Italy and the United States supplied samples that represented acute and convalescent COVID-19.

The CDR3 runs 16 residues. CDR1 is LGHNA, CDR2 YNFKEQ, per germline. V lost 0 bases and J 1 base, leaving 13 bases between the germline ends. The data were produced by immunoSEQ multiplex PCR, yet TCRdb's version contains in-frame clones alone and is incomplete. The sample includes some 46,000 clones, about 87% of them seen just once. The V and J genes are TRBV4-2 and TRBJ2-7; D is perhaps TRBD2 (6 bases). This TCR was recovered from a middle-aged man with acute or convalescent COVID-19. Material: peripheral blood. The CDR3: CASSQELAGPSYEQYF. Here the CDR3 DNA reads TGTGCCAGCAGCCAAGAACTGGCGGGACCATCCTACGAGCAGTACTTC.